What follows are 14 T cell receptor beta chains derived from one specimen sequenced in a study of blood T cell repertoires in COVID-19. Libraries were prepared by immunoSEQ multiplex PCR; TCRdb keeps only in-frame clonotypes and omits some of them. The repertoire consists of under 250,000 clones, with 70% to 85% occurring once and the leading ten covering about 3.3%. Sequenced: PBMCs or T cells enriched from blood (not recorded which). All receptors derive from a woman aged 55-70 years who had recovered from COVID-19.

The chain is built from TRBV7-2 and TRBJ1-2; D is possibly TRBD1 (5 bases). The CDR3 runs 13 residues. Trimming stripped 2 bases from V and 4 bases from J, with 8 bases between. Germline CDR1 is SGHTA and CDR2 is FQGNSA. The CDR3: CASSLPGPYGYTF. DNA of the CDR3: TGTGCCAGCAGCTTACCAGGGCCCTATGGCTACACCTTC.

The gene calls are TRBV5-1 and TRBJ1-5, with D possibly matching TRBD1 (6 bases). The CDR3 is 15 amino acids. The germline CDR1 and CDR2 sequences are SGHRS and YFSETQ. Deletions cut 0 bases from V and 7 bases from J, with 14 bases between. This CDR3 is CASSLGDTQSQPQHF. The CDR3 bases are TGCGCCAGCAGCTTGGGGGACACCCAAAGCCAGCCCCAGCATTTT.

The rearrangement links TRBV6-4 to TRBJ2-2; 9 bases fit TRBD1. Germline assignment: CDR1 MRHNA and CDR2 SNTAGT. The V segment lost 0 bases and the J segment 7 bases; nucleotides outside the gene matches: 6. This CDR3 spans 16 amino acids. The chain's CDR3 is CASSDSGTGLGGELFF. In DNA form, the CDR3 reads TGTGCCAGCAGTGACTCGGGGACAGGGTTGGGCGGGGAGCTGTTTTTT.

The CDR3 region is CATRQGAIGGNTIYF. CDR3 coding DNA: TGTGCCACAAGACAGGGGGCGATAGGTGGAAACACCATATATTTT. The chain uses TRBV15 and TRBJ1-3, with 10 positions matching TRBD1. The germline CDR1 and CDR2 sequences are LNHNV and YYDKDF (reference sequence). The CDR3 extends over 15 amino acids. V dropped 9 bases and J dropped 3; count of bases not matched to a gene: 8.

The chain couples TRBV5-1 to TRBJ1-4; D is perhaps TRBD1 (5 bases). The V end lost 4 bases, the J end lost 0 bases, and 13 bases lay between the germline ends. Looked up from germline, CDR1 is SGHRS and CDR2 is YFSETQ. The CDR3 is 16 amino acids. The CDR3 region is CASSRLGLATNEKLFF. DNA for the CDR3: TGCGCCAGCAGCCGGCTGGGGCTTGCAACTAATGAAAAACTGTTTTTT.

This clone was detected only a few times. The rearrangement links TRBV9 to TRBJ1-1; no firm D call. The length of the CDR3 is 16 residues. Germline values: CDR1 SGDLS, CDR2 YYNGEE. The germline V and J ends were trimmed by 0 bases and 6 bases, with 18 bases remaining between them. The CDR3 sequence: CASSVAPPEMGAEAFF. The CDR3 DNA follows: TGTGCCAGCAGCGTAGCCCCTCCTGAAATGGGCGCTGAAGCTTTCTTT.

This chain joins TRBV6-1 and TRBJ2-1; 7 bases are a match to TRBD2. CDR1 and CDR2 from the germline V gene are MNHNS and SASEGT. J gave up 5 bases and V 1 base, and 5 bases lay outside the gene matches. The CDR3 consists of 15 residues. CDR3 protein: CASSEVSGLHNEQFF. The CDR3 DNA reads TGTGCCAGCAGTGAAGTTAGCGGGTTACACAATGAGCAGTTCTTC.

Here the CDR3 DNA reads TGTGCCAGCAGTGCCCTAGCGGGAGATACAGATACGCAGTATTTT. Residues: CASSALAGDTDTQYF. The chain uses TRBV2 and TRBJ2-3, with 10 bases aligning to TRBD2. There are 15 residues in the CDR3. CDR1 SNHLY and CDR2 FYNNEI come from the germline V gene. The trim removed 4 bases at V and 3 bases at J, leaving 4 bases unmatched.

A single count supports this clone. The rearrangement links TRBV30 to TRBJ2-1; D not certain. Germline CDR1 is GTSNPN and CDR2 is SVGIG (reference sequence). V was trimmed by 2 bases and J by 8 bases, leaving 16 bases between them. The length of the CDR3 is 14 residues. The CDR3 spells CAWSFVKTADEQFF. DNA for the CDR3: TGTGCCTGGAGTTTTGTCAAAACAGCCGATGAGCAGTTCTTC.

This sequence joins TRBV4-2 and TRBJ1-4; D is possibly TRBD1 (6 bases). Germline CDR1 LGHNA, CDR2 YNFKEQ. The CDR3 length is 20 residues. With 1 base removed from V and 0 bases from J, the gap between germline ends came to 21 bases. In DNA, the CDR3 is TGTGCCAGCAGCCAAGGTCGGGGCAGGGGATGGGTTGCAACTAATGAAAAACTGTTTTTT. It codes for CASSQGRGRGWVATNEKLFF.

V gene TRBV5-1 combines with J gene TRBJ1-1, with D maybe TRBD1 (5 bases). Trimming took 0 bases from V and 0 from J, leaving 21 bases between them. In germline, CDR1 is SGHRS, CDR2 YFSETQ. The CDR3 sequence is 19 residues long. Written as DNA, the CDR3 is TGCGCCAGCAGCTTGGAACCCACTCTCCCGGGGGGGATGAACACTGAAGCTTTCTTT. Its translation: CASSLEPTLPGGMNTEAFF.

This sequence joins TRBV5-4 and TRBJ2-3; tentatively, D is TRBD1 (6 bases). CDR3 length equals 13 residues. V was trimmed by 3 bases and J by 5 bases, leaving 10 bases between them. CDR1 SGHNT and CDR2 YYREEE come from the germline V gene (reference sequence). The chain's CDR3 is CASSSTGIDTQYF. The CDR3 DNA follows: TGTGCCAGCAGCTCCACAGGGATAGATACGCAGTATTTT.

The chain has TRBV9 and TRBJ1-6; D uncertain. The CDR3 covers 13 residues. The V end lost 4 bases, the J end lost 10 bases, and 12 bases lay between the germline ends. Germline CDR1 and CDR2: SGDLS and YYNGEE. The CDR3 DNA is TGTGCCAGCAGCCCCTCCGAGTGGTCACCCCTCCACTTT. Translation gives CASSPSEWSPLHF.

This CDR3 reads CASIGQGITEAFF. DNA of the CDR3: TGTGCCAGCATAGGACAGGGCATCACTGAAGCTTTCTTT. The genes are TRBV3-1 (or the pseudogene TRBV3-2) and TRBJ1-1; TRBD1 agrees at 8 bases. CDR3 length equals 13 residues. Germline CDR1 LGHDT, CDR2 YNNKEL (reference sequence). V shed 7 bases, J shed 4 bases, and the junction held 5 bases outside the gene matches.